The following is a T cell receptor (beta chain) sequence with its context. The target antigen is unknown. The data are from a study of T cell responses to AZD1222 COVID-19 vaccine. About the research overall: Pooled together were second doses at about 4 or about 12 weeks.

Produced via immunoSEQ multiplex PCR; TCRdb's table is partial and in-frame only. This table holds some 140,000 clones, around 90% found once. Study-wide points: Females made up more of the donors, who were largely white British, and clonal diversity may have come out too low.

Trimming removed 1 base from V and 0 bases from J; junction bases left unmatched: 9. The CDR3 covers 18 residues. The V gene's germline CDR1 is MGHRA and CDR2 YSYEKL. The sample here was peripheral blood, taken on day 0 of AZD1222 vaccination. The rearrangement joins TRBV4-1 to TRBJ1-5, with TRBD1 identical over 7 bases. The sequence came from an adult in good health. The CDR3 sequence: CASSQAPGQHYSNQPQHF. The CDR3 bases are TGCGCCAGCAGCCAAGCCCCGGGACAGCACTATAGCAATCAGCCCCAGCATTTT.